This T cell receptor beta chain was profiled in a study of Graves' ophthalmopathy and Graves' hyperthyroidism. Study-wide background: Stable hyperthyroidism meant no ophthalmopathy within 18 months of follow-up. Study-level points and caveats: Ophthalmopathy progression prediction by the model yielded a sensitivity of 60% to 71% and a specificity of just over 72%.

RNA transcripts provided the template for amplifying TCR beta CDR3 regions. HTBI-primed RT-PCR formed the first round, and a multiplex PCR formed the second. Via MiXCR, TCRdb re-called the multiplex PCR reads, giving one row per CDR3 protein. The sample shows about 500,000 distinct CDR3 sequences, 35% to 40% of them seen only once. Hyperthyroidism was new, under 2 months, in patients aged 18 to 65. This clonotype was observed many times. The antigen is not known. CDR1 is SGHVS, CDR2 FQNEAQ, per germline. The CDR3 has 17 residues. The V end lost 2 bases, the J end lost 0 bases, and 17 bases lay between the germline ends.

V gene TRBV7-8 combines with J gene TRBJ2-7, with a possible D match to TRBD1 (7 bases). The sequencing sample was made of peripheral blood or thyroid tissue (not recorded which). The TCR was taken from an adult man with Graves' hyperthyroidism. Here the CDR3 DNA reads TGTGCCAGCAGCTTACCGTCGGAGGGGGCAGTCTCCTACGAGCAGTACTTC. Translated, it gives CASSLPSEGAVSYEQYF. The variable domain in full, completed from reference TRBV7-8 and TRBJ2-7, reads GAGVSQSPRYKVAKRGQDVALRCDPISGHVSLFWYQQALGQGPEFLTYFQNEAQLDKSGLPSDRFFAERPEGSVSTLKIQRTQQEDSAVYLCASSLPSEGAVSYEQYFGPGTRLTVT.